The T cell receptor (beta chain) under discussion was sequenced for a study of T cells in Graves' hyperthyroidism and ophthalmopathy. Amplification targeted TCR beta CDR3 regions from RNA transcripts. The HTBI primer set was used in a first-round RT-PCR of the TCR CDR3. One entry per CDR3 protein results from TCRdb running MiXCR on the multiplex PCR reads. The sample shows around 440,000 distinct CDR3 sequences, approximately 14% of them seen only once. This CDR3 has 16 amino acids. V was clipped by 0 bases and J by 2 bases; unmatched bases: 5. Germline CDR1 is MNHEY and CDR2 is SVGAGI. Sequencing input: blood. This chain uses TRBV6-5 with TRBJ2-7; 9 nucleotides agree with TRBD2. The clonotype comes from a woman aged 18-30 years with Graves' hyperthyroidism. CDR3 nucleotides: TGTGCCAGCAGTTACTCGCCGACTAGCGGAGCCTACGAGCAGTACTTC. Translating it yields CASSYSPTSGAYEQYF.